The present T cell receptor (beta chain) was sequenced within a study of Ad26.COV2.S vaccination and SARS-CoV-2 variants (dated by TCRdb to the early 2020s). In terms of the full investigation: Donors in the vaccine arm were drawn from COV1001, a multicentre, randomized, double-blind, placebo-controlled phase I-IIa trial testing Ad26.COV2.S in healthy adults. Ad26.COV2.S was administered intramuscularly at 5 x 10^10 or 1 x 10^11 viral particles, either as a single shot or as two shots given 56 days apart. The specificity and breadth of SARS-CoV-2-reactive T cell receptors after Ad26.COV2.S vaccination were assessed by TCRbeta repertoire sequencing. A total of some 30 samples were included in the TCR-sequenced set, comprising some 20 Ad26.COV2.S vaccine recipients, 5 placebo recipients and 8 SARS-CoV-2 convalescent individuals. Trial participants were randomized into five groups of five, in which low-dose or high-dose Ad26.COV2.S was given once or twice, or placebo was given on both occasions. Investigators did not know the trial group allocation while performing experiments and assessing outcomes. Overall study results and their limits: Vaccine and placebo recipients had similar non-spike TCR breadth, a finding consistent with the vaccine containing only spike. The authors noted that total T cell responses may have been underestimated by the TCR breadth and depth analyses. Compared with placebo recipients, Ad26.COV2.S recipients showed higher spike-specific TCR breadth (P = 0.0014). After vaccination, spike-specific CD8+ and CD4+ T cell responses were reported to show substantial breadth. Comparing responses between vaccine doses or regimens was not something the study was powered to do.

About this clone: What this receptor recognizes is not known. Base qualities are missing; no much larger clone stands one base away.

TCRbeta CDR3 regions were sequenced with the immunoSEQ Assay. After extraction, genomic DNA underwent amplification by bias-controlled multiplex PCR, followed by high-throughput sequencing. Processing in the source paper ran as follows. To quantify the absolute abundance of every unique TCRbeta CDR3 region, sequences were collapsed and filtered. T cell fraction was estimated by normalizing TCRbeta template counts to usable DNA, which was measured by amplifying reference genes present in all nucleated cells. Repertoire TCRs were annotated as SARS-CoV-2-specific when V gene, CDR3 amino acid sequence and J gene were exactly matched to a known reactive TCR set. The reference SARS-CoV-2 TCR set was derived from MIRA and filtered for enrichment in COVID-19-positive ImmuneCODE repertoires, a step that removed public or cross-reactive TCRs. Using the MIRA antigens, annotated TCRs were further analysed by specific ORF or by position within an ORF. Breadth was defined as the number of annotated unique rearrangements divided by the total number of unique productive rearrangements, and depth was defined as the summed frequency of the annotated unique rearrangements. Two-sided Wilcoxon rank-sum tests were applied when comparing TCR breadth between groups. TCRdb limited this immuneACCESS table to in-frame rearrangements with V and J called. A share of clones is missing; checked studies link under half to unresolved V genes, and the rest is unexplained. V, J and clone size derive from that table, while D and trimming were established from the DNA sequence. The sample table shows some 320,000 clones, and about 86% are seen once. The top ten constitute 1.9% of the sample.

The sample's treatment or condition, from its label and the paper: about 20 received Ad26.COV2.S at low or high dose, single or two shots; about 5 received placebo; per-sample allocation not given. Repertoires of vaccine and placebo recipients were sequenced from samples collected on day 63 after the first injection. Cohort 1b enrolled 25 adults aged 18-55 years at a single site in Boston, USA, between 29 July and 7 August 2020. Ad26.COV2.S consisted of a replication-incompetent adenovirus type 26 vector by which a prefusion-stabilized SARS-CoV-2 spike protein from the original Wuhan strain was expressed. Per the germline V gene, SNHLY is the CDR1 and FYNNEI is the CDR2. The CDR3 measures 17 amino acids from cysteine to phenylalanine. Kept here is only the CDR3 DNA, which spans 51 bases and is read in frame from base 1. Trimming removed 3 bases from V and 5 bases from J, leaving 20 bases between the germline ends.

The material was peripheral blood, obtained in a trial of Ad26.COV2.S vaccine versus placebo. The chain was built from TRBV2 and TRBJ2-1; the D gene assignment is ambiguous. The receptor comes from a person aged 18-65 years who received the Ad26.COV2.S COVID-19 vaccine or a placebo. Here is the DNA: TGTGCCAGCAGTGACGGACGACCCCCTAGTACACACAATGAGCAGTTCTTC. It translates as CASSDGRPPSTHNEQFF.